This T cell receptor (beta chain) was captured in a study of T cells in Graves' hyperthyroidism and ophthalmopathy. Note on this clonotype: The antigen remains unidentified.

Across 18 months, stable Graves' hyperthyroidism was marked by no progression to ophthalmopathy. A 10 ml volume of fresh peripheral blood provided the PBMCs. Findings and limits, study-wide: In blood, most of the thyroid clonotypes expanded above 0.001 were also present.

Researchers amplified the TCR beta CDR3 regions from RNA transcripts. A set of HTBI primers served as the primers for a first-round RT-PCR of the TCR CDR3. TCRdb redid the calling of the multiplex PCR reads with MiXCR, one entry per CDR3 protein. This sample yields about 560,000 distinct CDR3 sequences, of which roughly a sixth are seen a single time; 15% to 20% belongs to the top ten. This clonotype was sampled from a woman under 30 with Graves' hyperthyroidism. The sequenced sample was blood.

The chain's CDR3 is CASSLRAVTTNEQFF. DNA of the CDR3: TGTGCCAGCAGCCTTAGGGCAGTTACCACCAATGAGCAGTTCTTC. V gene TRBV4-2 combines with J gene TRBJ2-1; the D is unclear. V was cut by 4 bases and J by 6 bases, with 16 bases left in between. The CDR3 is 15 residues long. The germline CDR1 and CDR2 sequences are LGHNA and YNFKEQ.